Following are 27 T cell receptor beta chains from one sample sequenced in a study of CD4 T cells in relation to SARS-CoV-2 and coronaviruses. CD4+ T cells from unexposed donors were obtained before the COVID-19 pandemic (2011-2018). After around nine days of culture, CD4+ T cells were isolated. Antigens of these TCRs are unknown. TCRdb's table, derived via immunoSEQ multiplex PCR, lists solely in-frame clones and lacks some. Of about 29,000 clones listed, about 78% are singletons. What was sequenced was CD4+ T cells from PBMCs, cultured in vitro. The receptor set was obtained from a human donor in good health.

The chain joins TRBV5-5 to TRBJ2-2; D might be TRBD2 (6 bases). Trimming cost V 0 bases and J 8 bases, with 20 bases left between them. Germline values: CDR1 SGHKS, CDR2 YYEKEE (reference sequence). The CDR3 is made up of 17 amino acids. DNA of the CDR3: TGTGCCAGCAGCTTGGCTTCCGGCGGGGAGGCTGGAGGGGAGCTGTTTTTT. This gives the protein CASSLASGGEAGGELFF.

The chain couples TRBV3-1 (or the pseudogene TRBV3-2) to TRBJ2-3; 10 nucleotides line up with TRBD2. This CDR3 has 15 residues. Germline CDR1 LGHDT, CDR2 YNNKEL (reference sequence). Losses at the gene ends were 4 bases for V and 6 bases for J; bases not matched to a gene: 7. DNA for the CDR3: TGTGCCAGCAGCCCCTTAGCGGGGGGAGGGGATACGCAGTATTTT. Amino acid sequence: CASSPLAGGGDTQYF.

A few counts support this clone. Other DNA sequences in the sample encode the same CDR3. The chain is built from TRBV5-1 and TRBJ1-1; D remains unclear. Trimming shortened V by 0 bases and J by 0 bases, and 9 bases separated the two germline ends. The CDR3 is 15 residues long. Germline CDR1 is SGHRS and CDR2 is YFSETQ. The CDR3 loop is CASSLGVRMNTEAFF. In DNA form, the CDR3 reads TGCGCCAGCAGCTTGGGGGTACGGATGAACACTGAAGCTTTCTTT.

The genes are TRBV21-1 and TRBJ1-2. TRBV21-1 corresponds to a pseudogene. The CDR3 has 16 amino acids. CDR3 loop: CASSKRKGRGGYGYTF. CDR3 nucleotide sequence: TGTGCCAGCAGCAAACGGAAGGGGCGGGGTGGCTATGGCTACACCTTC.

The CDR3 is CASSPQREGQETQYF. In DNA, the CDR3 is TGTGCCAGCAGCCCACAGCGGGAGGGCCAAGAGACCCAGTACTTC. This chain joins TRBV3-1 (or the pseudogene TRBV3-2) and TRBJ2-5; 10 nucleotides align to TRBD2. Per the germline V gene, CDR1 is LGHDT and CDR2 is YNNKEL (reference sequence). The CDR3 loop spans 15 amino acids. J gave up 1 base and V 4 bases, and 3 bases lay outside the gene matches.

This clone was recorded once. The rearrangement uses TRBV5-6 and TRBJ2-7; D perhaps matches TRBD1 (6 bases). The V end lost 0 bases, the J end lost 4 bases, and 8 bases lay between the germline ends. CDR3 length: 13 residues. Germline values: CDR1 SGHDT, CDR2 YYEEEE. Here the CDR3 DNA reads TGTGCCAGCAGCTTGGTGGACAGATACGAGCAGTACTTC. Protein sequence: CASSLVDRYEQYF.

J is TRBJ2-7 and V is TRBV10-3; 11 nucleotides align to TRBD2. Germline V gene lookup returns CDR1 ENHRY and CDR2 SYGVKD. This CDR3 contains 14 residues. V dropped 10 bases and J dropped 3; count of bases not matched to a gene: 8. The DNA for the CDR3 is TGTGCCACCGGACGAGGGACTAGCGGCTACGAGCAGTACTTC. Translated: CATGRGTSGYEQYF.

The V call is TRBV4-2, the J call TRBJ2-1, with 14 bases that match TRBD2. From germline, CDR1 is LGHNA and CDR2 YNFKEQ. After removal of 3 bases from V and 7 bases from J, the junction contained 2 bases not matched to a gene. CDR3 size: 15 residues. CDR3 region: CASSQGLAGDNEQFF. The CDR3 DNA is TGTGCCAGCAGCCAGGGACTAGCGGGAGATAATGAGCAGTTCTTC.

This rearrangement joins TRBV3-1 (or the pseudogene TRBV3-2) to TRBJ2-1; TRBD2 matches 16 bases. Germline loops: CDR1 LGHDT, CDR2 YNNKEL (reference sequence). The CDR3 runs 17 residues. Trimming took 4 bases from V and 7 from J; bases not matched to a gene: 7. The chain's CDR3 is CASSRVGTSGGANEQFF. CDR3 nucleotide sequence: TGTGCCAGCAGCCGCGTCGGGACTAGCGGGGGGGCTAATGAGCAGTTCTTC.

The V and J genes are TRBV4-3 and TRBJ1-2; no firm D call. This CDR3 contains 13 residues. Between the trimmed V and J ends, which lost 0 bases and 8 bases, there was a span of 10 bases. CDR1 and CDR2 from the germline V gene are LGHNA and YSLEER. The CDR3 DNA follows: TGCGCCAGCAGCCAAGAAAGGCAGGAGGGCTACACCTTC. This sequence encodes CASSQERQEGYTF.

J is TRBJ2-3 and V is TRBV27; TRBD2 aligns across 8 bases. Germline CDR1 is MNHEY and CDR2 is SMNVEV (reference sequence). V lost 5 bases, J lost 4 bases, and 2 bases stayed unmatched. The CDR3 is made up of 13 amino acids. CDR3 DNA sequence: TGTGCCAGCAGTGGACTAGCTCCAGATACGCAGTATTTT. Translation gives CASSGLAPDTQYF.

In regard to this clone: Its ends do not fully match the called genes, so a read error is possible. The CDR3, as DNA: TGTGCTAGCAGCCCTAGGACAGGGTTTTCCTACAATGAGCAGTTCTTC. The encoded protein is CASSPRTGFSYNEQFF. The rearrangement uses TRBV7-7 and TRBJ2-1; 8 nucleotides agree with TRBD1. The CDR3 spans 16 residues. CDR1 SSHAT and CDR2 FNYEAQ come from the germline V gene (reference sequence).

This clone was counted between two and nine times. The chain carries TRBV7-2 and TRBJ1-6; D gene unclear. The V gene's germline CDR1 is SGHTA and CDR2 FQGNSA. The CDR3 is 12 amino acids. The ends were cut back, 8 bases at V and 7 bases at J, with 9 bases in the middle. The CDR3 spells CASGTANSPLHF. The CDR3 coding sequence is TGTGCCAGCGGCACAGCGAATTCACCCCTCCACTTT.

This sequence joins TRBV18 and TRBJ2-3; D gene ambiguous. Per the germline V gene, CDR1 is KGHSH and CDR2 is LQKENI. The CDR3 has 16 residues. V was trimmed by 3 bases and J by 2 bases, leaving 15 bases between them. CDR3 sequence: CASSPPSAVSTDTQYF. CDR3 DNA: TGTGCCAGCTCACCCCCGTCTGCGGTGTCCACAGATACGCAGTATTTT.

The V call is TRBV13, the J call TRBJ2-7; no definite D call. Germline assignment: CDR1 PRHDT and CDR2 FYEKMQ (reference sequence). This CDR3 is 15 amino acids long. V shed 0 bases and J shed 5 bases, with 14 bases lying between them. CDR3 region: CASSLGWAKVHEQYF. Here the CDR3 DNA reads TGTGCCAGCAGCTTAGGGTGGGCTAAGGTCCACGAGCAGTACTTC.

This clone occurred once. The CDR3: CASSPRGTPWEETQYF. DNA of the CDR3: TGTGCCAGCAGCCCCCGGGGGACTCCCTGGGAGGAGACCCAGTACTTC. The chain joins TRBV11-2 to TRBJ2-5, with a weak D call TRBD2 (6 bases). The germline V gene has CDR1 SGHAT and CDR2 FQNNGV. CDR3 length: 16 amino acids. The V end lost 5 bases, the J end lost 5 bases, and 21 bases lay between the germline ends.

The V and J genes are TRBV4-1 and TRBJ2-7; perhaps TRBD1 as D (6 bases). Trimming took off 2 bases at V and 6 bases at J, with 20 bases between the two ends. The CDR3 covers 16 residues. Germline V gene data show CDR1 as MGHRA and CDR2 as YSYEKL. CDR3: CASSQSAGTPSREQYF. In nucleotides, the CDR3 is TGCGCCAGCAGCCAATCCGCTGGGACACCATCCCGCGAGCAGTACTTC.

This chain uses TRBV18 with TRBJ1-1, with 8 bases identical to TRBD1. Germline values: CDR1 KGHSH, CDR2 LQKENI. The CDR3 length is 15 residues. After removal of 2 bases from V and 5 bases from J, the junction contained 7 bases not matched to a gene. The CDR3 spells CASSPWVQGATEAFF. CDR3 DNA sequence: TGTGCCAGCTCACCATGGGTCCAGGGGGCGACTGAAGCTTTCTTT.

For the CDR3, the DNA is TGTGCCAGCAGCCCACCGGCCTACTCGAGCGCTGAAGCTTTCTTT. It is translated as CASSPPAYSSAEAFF. The chain employs TRBV6-6 and TRBJ1-1, with D hard to call. Germline V gene sequence: CDR1 MNHNY, CDR2 SVGAGI (reference sequence). V was shortened by 6 bases and J by 6 bases, with 20 bases between the two germline ends. The CDR3 runs to 15 residues.

The V and J genes are TRBV19 and TRBJ2-1; 11 positions agree with TRBD2. V lost 4 bases to trimming and J lost 6 bases; unmatched junction nucleotides: 17. The length of the CDR3 is 19 residues. Germline V CDR1 and CDR2: LNHDA, SQIVND (reference sequence). DNA of the CDR3: TGTGCCAGTAGTACCCCCGCAGCTAGCGGGAGGAAGGGCGCCAATGAGCAGTTCTTC. It yields the protein CASSTPAASGRKGANEQFF.

The chain has TRBV6-2 or TRBV6-3 and TRBJ2-5; D may correspond to TRBD1 or TRBD2 (5 bases each). Germline V gene sequence: CDR1 MNHEY, CDR2 SVGEGT. With 3 bases removed from V and 4 bases from J, the gap between germline ends came to 15 bases. This CDR3 region has 15 residues. Here the CDR3 reads CASSYGDGSVETQYF. The CDR3 bases are TGTGCCAGCAGTTATGGGGACGGCTCTGTAGAGACCCAGTACTTC.

This clone has just a few counts. The chain employs TRBV7-2 and TRBJ2-1; 10 nucleotides match TRBD2. Germline CDR1 and CDR2: SGHTA and FQGNSA. J gave up 7 bases and V 1 base, and 10 bases lay outside the gene matches. This CDR3 has 17 amino acids. CDR3: CASSLGGRLAGENEQFF. DNA for the CDR3: TGTGCCAGCAGCTTAGGAGGTCGTCTAGCGGGAGAGAATGAGCAGTTCTTC.

The chain joins TRBV11-1 to TRBJ2-5; the D gene is possibly TRBD2 (5 bases). The germline CDR1 and CDR2 sequences are SGHAT and FQDESV (reference sequence). The CDR3 contains 13 residues. V was pared by 6 bases and J by 5 bases, with 13 bases between. The CDR3 reads CASRRRYGETQYF. CDR3 nucleotides: TGTGCCAGCAGACGGAGGTACGGGGAGACCCAGTACTTC.

This clone has just one count. V and J are TRBV12-5 and TRBJ2-3; 9 nucleotides match TRBD1. Trimming at V came to 5 bases and at J to 2 bases, leaving 5 bases not matched to a gene. CDR1 LGHNT and CDR2 FRNRAP come from the germline V gene. The CDR3 runs 15 residues. CDR3: CASGAGTGTTDTQYF. In DNA, the CDR3 is TGTGCTAGTGGTGCCGGGACAGGGACCACAGATACGCAGTATTTT.

The chain carries TRBV5-1 and TRBJ2-3, with D hard to call. From germline, CDR1 is SGHRS and CDR2 YFSETQ. This CDR3 is built from 16 residues. V gave up 0 bases and J gave up 0 bases, with 11 bases separating them. DNA for the CDR3: TGCGCCAGCAGCTTGGTTCCTACAACGAGCACAGATACGCAGTATTTT. This gives the protein CASSLVPTTSTDTQYF.

The V call is TRBV5-5, the J call TRBJ2-5, with a tentative D call TRBD1 (7 bases). Between the trimmed V and J ends, which lost 1 base and 7 bases, there was a span of 11 bases. CDR3 length: 13 residues. Germline V gene lookup returns CDR1 SGHKS and CDR2 YYEKEE (reference sequence). The CDR3 here is CASSLQEGATQYF. Written as DNA, the CDR3 is TGTGCCAGCAGCTTGCAGGAGGGGGCGACCCAGTACTTC.

The genes are TRBV7-9 and TRBJ2-3; 8 bases match TRBD1. Germline V gene lookup returns CDR1 SEHNR and CDR2 FQNEAQ (reference sequence). The CDR3 totals 17 residues. V lost 5 bases and J lost 4; bases outside the gene matches: 14. This CDR3 is CASSRGTGTPGADTQYF. In DNA form, the CDR3 reads TGTGCCAGCAGCCGGGGGACAGGAACCCCTGGTGCAGATACGCAGTATTTT.